This TCR beta chain was captured by sequencing in a study of identical twins (dated by TCRdb to the mid-2010s). Regarding the study in general: The study deep-sequenced TCR alpha and beta repertoires from monozygotic twins, unrelated adults of various ages and cord blood to test whether fetal clonotypes persist. Replicate twin experiments were performed at different times using different library preparation protocols to rule out contamination.

The library was generated by 5' RACE. TCRdb lists the instrument as Illumina HiSeq 2000. A universal primer binding site was introduced by template switching, and a unique molecular identifier was present in the final cDNA, enabling accurate counting of TCR cDNA molecules. First-strand cDNA for TCR alpha and beta chains was synthesized from specific primers in the conserved constant-segment region. To control for contamination, every cDNA library was double barcoded, receiving both a SMART-Mk sample barcode and Illumina barcodes. TruSeq adapter sequences, together with Illumina sample barcodes, were added in two successive PCR steps. The TCR alpha and beta cDNA libraries were sequenced on the Illumina HiSeq platform using custom primers. The original pipeline was this. MiGEC processed the raw reads to extract unique molecular identifiers, while MiXCR was used to determine the CDR3 positions. Recombination models were inferred per individual with the repgenHMM and IGoR tools using an EM algorithm. The analysis of shared clonotypes was done with the tcR package in R, with sharing normalized by the product of cloneset sizes. To study raw recombination without the effects of thymic and clonal selection, out-of-frame nonproductive sequences were analyzed. Through fastp at Q25 and MiXCR, TCRdb rebuilt clones from the public reads, retaining in-frame beta chains. For every CDR3 protein sequence, its rows merge into one entry that carries the most common genes and DNA. The V and J calls reflect TCRdb's pipeline rather than the authors' work. A total of about 920,000 distinct CDR3 sequences appear in this sample, roughly an eighth of them only once. The ten biggest clones cover about 1.5% of the sample.

All donors were healthy Caucasians. Three pairs of female monozygotic twins, all aged roughly 18 to 29 years, were included in the twin cohort. Peripheral blood mononuclear cells were the source from which RNA for the TCR libraries was isolated. The investigation overall reported the following: The excess sharing between twins in beta out-of-frame sequences was weaker because fewer shared sequences reduced the signal-to-noise ratio. Compared with coincidental sharing between unrelated individuals, an excess of low generation-probability sequences was observed among out-of-frame TCR alpha sequences shared between twins. Invariant T cells such as MAIT and iNKT could partly confound zero-insertion analyses, though diverse VJ usage argued against this for most clonotypes. In monozygotic twins, recombination models systematically underestimated out-of-frame TCR alpha sharing, but the models matched the sharing seen between unrelated individuals. Because the same donors could not be followed over many years, conclusions were based on cross-sectional statistical analysis. Abundant cord blood beta clonotypes carried fewer insertions; young adult naive repertoires showed a weaker similar trend, while memory repertoires showed none.

With respect to this clonotype: Its antigen is not yet known. Nothing much larger sits one base from this clone, and base qualities are not available.

These data also featured in a second study, about yellow fever vaccine responses in identical twins. That second report states: According to the authors, the vaccine-induced T cell response in identical twins seemed to be partly convergent and partly specific to each individual. Focusing on identical twins, the study followed the T cell clones that responded to the vaccine, and did so with precision.

The sample was PBMCs. The source of this sequence is a woman under 30 in good health.

The nucleotides are TGTGCCAGCATCCCCTCCCACCGGGAGAGTACGAGGAACGAGCAGTACTTC. This sequence encodes CASIPSHRESTRNEQYF. Here the chain combines TRBV7-8 and TRBJ2-7; the D segment could be TRBD2, given 6 matching bases. Sequences SGHVS (CDR1) and FQNEAQ (CDR2) are obtained from the germline V gene. The CDR3 runs 17 amino acids, cysteine and phenylalanine included. CDR3 DNA is the only sequence kept; it has 51 bases, read in frame from the first base. V is cut by 7 bases and J by 5 bases, and the space between the germline ends is 27 bases.